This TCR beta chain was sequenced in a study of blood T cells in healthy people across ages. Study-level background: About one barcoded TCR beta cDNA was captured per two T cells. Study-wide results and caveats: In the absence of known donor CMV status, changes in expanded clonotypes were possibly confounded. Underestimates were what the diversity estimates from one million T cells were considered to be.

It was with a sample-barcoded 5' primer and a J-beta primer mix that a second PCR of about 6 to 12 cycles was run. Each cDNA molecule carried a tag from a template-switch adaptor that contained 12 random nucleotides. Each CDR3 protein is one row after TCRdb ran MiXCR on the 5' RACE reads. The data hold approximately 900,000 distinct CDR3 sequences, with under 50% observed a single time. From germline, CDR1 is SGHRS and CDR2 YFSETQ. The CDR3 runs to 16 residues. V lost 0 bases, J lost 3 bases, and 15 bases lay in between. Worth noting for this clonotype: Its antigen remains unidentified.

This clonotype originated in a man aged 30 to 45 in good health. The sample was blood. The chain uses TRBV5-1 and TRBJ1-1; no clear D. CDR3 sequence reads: CASSLEMGSVHTEAFF. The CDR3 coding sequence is TGCGCCAGCAGCTTGGAGATGGGATCGGTGCACACTGAAGCTTTCTTT. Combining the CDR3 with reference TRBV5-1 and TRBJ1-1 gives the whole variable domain KAGVTQTPRYLIKTRGQQVTLSCSPISGHRSVSWYQQTPGQGLQFLFEYFSETQRNKGNFPGRFSGRQFSNSRSEMNVSTLELGDSALYLCASSLEMGSVHTEAFFGQGTRLTVV.